The 13 T cell receptor beta chains below were found in one sample sequenced in a study of CD8 T cells in ankylosing spondylitis. TCRdb reprocessed the 5' RACE reads with MiXCR, giving one entry per CDR3 protein. The sample has about 240,000 distinct CDR3 sequences, about 10% seen once. Sequenced input: blood, either unsorted or a sorted T cell fraction (not recorded which). The receptor source for this set is a male donor with ankylosing spondylitis or in good health (not recorded which).

In its sample, this clonotype was seen a few times. This sequence joins TRBV7-9 and TRBJ1-5; tentative D call: TRBD1 (5 bases). V lost 5 bases and J 1 base, leaving 12 bases between the germline ends. There are 15 residues in the CDR3. The germline V gene has CDR1 SEHNR and CDR2 FQNEAQ (reference sequence). The CDR3: CASSPPGGSNQPQHF. The CDR3 DNA reads TGTGCCAGCAGCCCCCCGGGGGGGAGCAATCAGCCCCAGCATTTT.

This clonotype was picked up many times. The chain recombines TRBV5-1 with TRBJ1-4; D is unresolved. Germline lookup yields CDR1 SGHRS and CDR2 YFSETQ. The length of the CDR3 is 15 residues. V dropped 0 bases and J dropped 4 bases, with 10 bases sitting between them. For the CDR3, the DNA is TGCGCCAGCAGCTTGGGTTCCAGATATAATGAAAAACTGTTTTTT. Its translation is CASSLGSRYNEKLFF.

This clonotype was observed many times. The J gene is TRBJ1-1, the V gene TRBV5-1; no reliable D call. V shed 0 bases and J shed 4 bases, with 13 bases lying between them. The CDR3 runs to 15 residues. CDR1 and CDR2 (germline): SGHRS, YFSETQ. The CDR3 DNA reads TGCGCCAGCAGCTTGGATCAGATGATGATCACTGAAGCTTTCTTT. Translating gives CASSLDQMMITEAFF.

This clonotype was picked up many times. The chain combines TRBV7-3 with TRBJ2-5, with D possibly being TRBD2 (5 bases). CDR3 length: 14 amino acids. The V gene lost 1 base and the J gene lost 5 bases, with 11 bases spanning the gap. Per the germline V gene, CDR1 is SGHTA and CDR2 is FQGTGA. CDR3: CASSLNGQRETQYF. CDR3 bases: TGTGCCAGCAGCTTAAATGGGCAGCGGGAGACCCAGTACTTC.

The table lists this clonotype with a few counts. The chain has TRBV12-5 and TRBJ2-2; a weak D match, TRBD2 (5 bases). V lost 2 bases, J lost 4 bases, and 8 bases lay in between. Germline CDR1 is LGHNT and CDR2 is FRNRAP. The CDR3 totals 14 residues. CDR3 in DNA: TGTGCTAGTGGTTTGCCCGGGATCACCGGGGAGCTGTTTTTT. This translates into CASGLPGITGELFF.

The table lists this clonotype with many counts. The V call is TRBV29-1, the J call TRBJ2-5, with 8 bases that match TRBD2. V lost 5 bases to trimming and J lost 2 bases; unmatched junction nucleotides: 4. Germline lookup yields CDR1 SQVTM and CDR2 ANQGSEA. This CDR3 has 13 amino acids. The CDR3 nucleotides are TGCAGCGTTCCGACTAGCGCGCAAGAGACCCAGTACTTC. Translation: CSVPTSAQETQYF.

This clonotype has a handful of counts. The DNA of the CDR3 is TGTGCCAGCAGCGCTAGGGACGGGCCCCAATGGTCCCAGTACTTC. Protein product: CASSARDGPQWSQYF. The gene calls are TRBV9 and TRBJ2-5, with D perhaps being TRBD1 or TRBD2 (5 bases each). CDR1 is SGDLS and CDR2 is YYNGEE in the germline V gene. The CDR3 is made up of 15 amino acids. Trimming left V 3 bases short and J 9 bases short, with 21 bases between.

This clonotype turned up a few times. J is TRBJ1-3 and V is TRBV5-1; 9 positions match TRBD1. The CDR3 consists of 15 residues. Trimming took 4 bases from V and 3 from J; bases not matched to a gene: 5. Germline assignment: CDR1 SGHRS and CDR2 YFSETQ. The CDR3 region has the DNA TGCGCCAGCAGCACTGACAGGGGGGTTGGAAACACCATATATTTT. As protein: CASSTDRGVGNTIYF. Complete variable domain (other parts from reference TRBV5-1 and TRBJ1-3): KAGVTQTPRYLIKTRGQQVTLSCSPISGHRSVSWYQQTPGQGLQFLFEYFSETQRNKGNFPGRFSGRQFSNSRSEMNVSTLELGDSALYLCASSTDRGVGNTIYFGEGSWLTVV.

This clonotype has ten or more counts. This sequence joins TRBV9 and TRBJ2-7; D might be TRBD1 (6 bases). Trimming left V 0 bases short and J 6 bases short, with 16 bases between. Germline V gives CDR1 SGDLS, CDR2 YYNGEE. The CDR3 length is 15 residues. CDR3 sequence (DNA): TGTGCCAGCAGCGTAGCTGGGGCAGGGGTGGGCGAGCAGTACTTC. Its protein is CASSVAGAGVGEQYF.

In this sample, this clonotype turned up a few times. The rearrangement uses TRBV9 and TRBJ1-2, with a tentative D call TRBD1 (6 bases). V lost 3 bases to trimming and J lost 8 bases, with 23 bases between them. This CDR3 has 16 amino acids. Germline values: CDR1 SGDLS, CDR2 YYNGEE. CDR3 in amino acids: CASSAEGGAVQLGYTF. The DNA for the CDR3 is TGTGCCAGCAGCGCCGAGGGGGGCGCAGTACAACTGGGCTACACCTTC.

This clonotype was counted many times. This chain links TRBV20-1 with TRBJ2-1, with TRBD1 identical over 7 bases. Germline V lookup: CDR1 DFQATT, CDR2 SNEGSKA (reference sequence). This CDR3 contains 15 residues. Losses at the gene ends were 4 bases for V and 2 bases for J; bases not matched to a gene: 8. The CDR3 loop is CSAIPGTETYNEQFF. CDR3 in DNA: TGCAGTGCTATACCCGGGACAGAGACCTACAATGAGCAGTTCTTC.

This clonotype was recorded many times. The CDR3 DNA reads as TGCGCCAGCAGCTTGATCCGCCCCACTGAAGCTTTCTTT. This translates into CASSLIRPTEAFF. The chain joins TRBV5-1 to TRBJ1-1, with no clear D. With 1 base removed from V and 4 bases from J, the gap between germline ends came to 8 bases. Germline values: CDR1 SGHRS, CDR2 YFSETQ. The CDR3 sequence is 13 residues long.

In its sample, this clonotype was seen many times. The chain links TRBV12-3 or TRBV12-4 to TRBJ2-1; tentative D call: TRBD2 (6 bases). The V end lost 5 bases, the J end lost 6 bases, and 14 bases lay between the germline ends. The CDR3 totals 14 residues. The chain's CDR3 is CASSPGLPPNEQFF. The CDR3 DNA reads as TGTGCCAGCAGTCCGGGACTGCCCCCCAATGAGCAGTTCTTC.